This passage covers 26 T cell receptor beta chains from one sample sequenced in a study of a mutant IDH1 vaccine in newly diagnosed glioma. For these receptors, no antigen is known. The table came from immunoSEQ multiplex PCR; TCRdb's copy has only in-frame clones and leaves some out. Altogether about 65,000 clones are present, roughly 81% being singletons, with the ten largest covering roughly 4%. Time point given: week 23, last vaccination. Vaccination comprised doses that each held 300 ug of mutant IDH1 20-mer peptide, plus topical imiquimod. The sample consisted of PBMCs, taken from a glioma patient whose treatment included an IDH1 peptide vaccine. The receptors were gathered from a man aged 25 to 45 with glioma.

The chain carries TRBV5-6 and TRBJ2-5, with 8 bases aligning to TRBD1. The length of the CDR3 is 16 residues. V dropped 4 bases and J dropped 0; count of bases not matched to a gene: 8. CDR1 and CDR2 (germline): SGHDT, YYEEEE. CDR3 amino acids: CASSPGDRPYQETQYF. Here the CDR3 DNA reads TGTGCCAGCAGCCCCGGGGACAGGCCCTACCAAGAGACCCAGTACTTC. Full variable domain (remainder filled in from reference TRBV5-6 and TRBJ2-5): DAGVTQSPTHLIKTRGQQVTLRCSPKSGHDTVSWYQQALGQGPQFIFQYYEEEERQRGNFPDRFSGHQFPNYSSELNVNALLLGDSALYLCASSPGDRPYQETQYFGPGTRLLVL.

For this clone: Other DNA variants within this sample encode the same CDR3. The chain couples TRBV2 to TRBJ2-7; the D is unclear. CDR3 length: 12 amino acids. Per germline, CDR1 SNHLY and CDR2 FYNNEI. V gave up 6 bases and J gave up 5 bases, with 11 bases separating them. CDR3: CASSESGNEQYF. The CDR3, as DNA: TGTGCCAGCAGCGAAAGTGGGAACGAGCAGTACTTC.

The V and J genes are TRBV27 and TRBJ2-7; 7 nucleotides match TRBD1. Trimming at V came to 5 bases and at J to 0 bases, leaving 1 base not matched to a gene. Germline-derived CDR1 and CDR2 are MNHEY and SMNVEV (reference sequence). This CDR3 region has 13 residues. In nucleotides, the CDR3 is TGTGCCAGCAGTCGGGACAGCTCCTACGAGCAGTACTTC. Translation gives CASSRDSSYEQYF.

The chain carries TRBV19 and TRBJ2-3; no definite D call. The germline V and J ends were trimmed by 2 bases and 1 base, with 7 bases remaining between them. Germline CDR1 LNHDA, CDR2 SQIVND (reference sequence). The CDR3 is made up of 14 amino acids. CDR3 bases: TGTGCCAGTAGTATAAAAATCGGCACAGATACGCAGTATTTT. Its translation: CASSIKIGTDTQYF.

This sequence joins TRBV5-8 and TRBJ2-7; a weak D match, TRBD2 (7 bases). This CDR3 is 14 amino acids long. Germline CDR1 reads SGHTS; CDR2 reads YDEGEE. Trimming removed 0 bases at V and 7 bases at J, with 14 bases between. The CDR3 DNA follows: TGTGCCAGCAGCTTGGATTTAGGGGGGGGTGAGCAGTACTTC. Translating it yields CASSLDLGGGEQYF.

The chain has TRBV7-9 and TRBJ1-4; 7 bases are a match to TRBD1. The CDR3 spans 16 residues. Germline V gene data show CDR1 as SEHNR and CDR2 as FQNEAQ (reference sequence). V lost 3 bases to trimming and J lost 2 bases; unmatched junction nucleotides: 6. The CDR3: CASSFYRGGTNEKLFF. For the CDR3, the DNA is TGTGCCAGCAGCTTCTACAGGGGAGGCACTAATGAAAAACTGTTTTTT. The full variable domain, in which reference TRBV7-9 and TRBJ1-4 provide the parts outside the CDR3, is DTGVSQNPRHKITKRGQNVTFRCDPISEHNRLYWYRQTLGQGPEFLTYFQNEAQLEKSRLLSDRFSAERPKGSFSTLEIQRTEQGDSAMYLCASSFYRGGTNEKLFFGSGTQLSVL.

The genes are TRBV4-2 and TRBJ1-5; tentatively, D is TRBD1 (6 bases). The CDR3 extends over 14 amino acids. The germline gives CDR1 LGHNA, CDR2 YNFKEQ. Trimming pared 5 bases from V and 5 bases from J, leaving 13 bases between. Written as DNA, the CDR3 is TGTGCCAGCAGCGGTGGGACACGAGATCAGCCCCAGCATTTT. Protein: CASSGGTRDQPQHF.

The rearrangement joins TRBV19 to TRBJ1-4; D call uncertain. The CDR3 is 16 amino acids. V shed 6 bases and J shed 8 bases, with 22 bases lying between them. Germline V CDR1 and CDR2: LNHDA, SQIVND (reference sequence). The CDR3 loop is CASSPMGRIASEKLFF. In DNA, the CDR3 is TGTGCCAGTAGCCCCATGGGGAGAATTGCGTCGGAAAAACTGTTTTTT. Variable domain in full (rest from reference TRBV19 and TRBJ1-4): DGGITQSPKYLFRKEGQNVTLSCEQNLNHDAMYWYRQDPGQGLRLIYYSQIVNDFQKGDIAEGYSVSREKKESFPLTVTSAQKNPTAFYLCASSPMGRIASEKLFFGSGTQLSVL.

The rearrangement joins TRBV5-1 to TRBJ1-5, with a tentative D call TRBD1 (5 bases). The germline V gene has CDR1 SGHRS and CDR2 YFSETQ. The CDR3 contains 19 residues. Deletions cut 3 bases from V and 0 bases from J, with 22 bases between. CDR3 protein: CASSCQGFFPKNSNQPQHF. For the CDR3, the DNA is TGCGCCAGCAGCTGTCAGGGCTTTTTCCCGAAAAATAGCAATCAGCCCCAGCATTTT.

Only a few counts were recorded for this clone. V is TRBV7-8 and J is TRBJ2-5, with D unresolved. The V gene's germline CDR1 is SGHVS and CDR2 FQNEAQ. Trimming pared 2 bases from V and 2 bases from J, leaving 18 bases between. The CDR3 runs to 17 residues. The CDR3 bases are TGTGCCAGCAGCTTACCTCGTAGGTCTGATCCGCAAGAGACCCAGTACTTC. Protein sequence: CASSLPRRSDPQETQYF.

V usage is TRBV7-9 and J usage is TRBJ1-2; 10 bases are shared with TRBD1. The CDR3 is made up of 18 amino acids. After removal of 4 bases from V and 0 bases from J, the junction contained 11 bases not matched to a gene. Looked up from germline, CDR1 is SEHNR and CDR2 is FQNEAQ (reference sequence). DNA for the CDR3: TGTGCCAGCAGCTACCGGATGGACAGGGGGACAACTAACTATGGCTACACCTTC. It is translated as CASSYRMDRGTTNYGYTF.

V usage is TRBV28 and J usage is TRBJ2-1, with 7 bases matching TRBD1. V trimming: 4 bases; J trimming: 3 bases; junction bases outside the gene matches: 12. This CDR3 contains 17 residues. Germline V CDR1 and CDR2: MDHEN, SYDVKM. CDR3 DNA: TGTGCCAGCAGTTCCTATACAGGGGCCGCTGGCTACAATGAGCAGTTCTTC. Residues: CASSSYTGAAGYNEQFF.

This chain connects TRBV21-1 to TRBJ1-3. TRBV21-1 is a known pseudogene. This CDR3 has 16 residues. The CDR3 sequence: CASSNGPSGGTNTIYF. Here the CDR3 DNA reads TGTGCCAGCAGCAACGGGCCTTCGGGGGGAACAAACACCATATATTTT.

The J gene is TRBJ1-6, the V gene TRBV5-6, with D possibly TRBD1 on 6 matching bases. Trimming removed 1 base from V and 7 bases from J, with 18 bases in between. Germline V CDR1 and CDR2: SGHDT, YYEEEE. This CDR3 contains 17 residues. The CDR3 DNA reads as TGTGCCAGCAGCTTGTGGGGGGCGGGCAGGGGAAATTCACCCCTCCACTTT. This gives the protein CASSLWGAGRGNSPLHF.

The CDR3 region has the DNA TGTGCCAGCAGCCCAAGAGGGACAGGGTCAGGAGGCGAGCAGTACTTC. This encodes CASSPRGTGSGGEQYF. The gene calls are TRBV7-2 and TRBJ2-7; 9 nucleotides line up with TRBD1. CDR3 size: 16 residues. Germline lookup yields CDR1 SGHTA and CDR2 FQGNSA. With V trimmed by 5 bases and J by 6 bases, 14 bases remained unmatched.

The J gene is TRBJ2-1, the V gene TRBV11-3, with D unclear. CDR3 length equals 13 residues. The germline V gene encodes CDR1 SGHNT and CDR2 YENEEA. V lost 5 bases and J 3 bases, leaving 8 bases between the germline ends. The CDR3 sequence: CASSTGVYNEQFF. For the CDR3, the DNA is TGTGCCAGCAGCACTGGAGTCTACAATGAGCAGTTCTTC.

The V and J genes are TRBV9 and TRBJ1-3; no reliable D call. Trimming left V 4 bases short and J 0 bases short, with 2 bases between. Looked up from germline, CDR1 is SGDLS and CDR2 is YYNGEE. There are 12 residues in the CDR3. CDR3 sequence: CASSLSGNTIYF. In DNA, the CDR3 is TGTGCCAGCAGCCTCTCTGGAAACACCATATATTTT.

The chain uses TRBV7-9 and TRBJ1-6, with D unresolved. The V gene lost 2 bases and the J gene lost 6 bases, with 11 bases spanning the gap. CDR1 SEHNR and CDR2 FQNEAQ come from the germline V gene (reference sequence). The CDR3 is made up of 15 amino acids. The CDR3 DNA follows: TGTGCCAGCAGCTTAATTTCGAACATTAATTCACCCCTCCACTTT. This gives the protein CASSLISNINSPLHF. Filled out from reference TRBV7-9 and TRBJ1-6, the complete variable domain reads DTGVSQNPRHKITKRGQNVTFRCDPISEHNRLYWYRQTLGQGPEFLTYFQNEAQLEKSRLLSDRFSAERPKGSFSTLEIQRTEQGDSAMYLCASSLISNINSPLHFGNGTRLTVT.

CDR3 bases: TGCAGCGCCCGGGGGACTTCCAATGAGCAGTTCTTC. This codes for CSARGTSNEQFF. The chain is built from TRBV29-1 and TRBJ2-1, with a weak D call TRBD2 (6 bases). V was shortened by 7 bases and J by 6 bases, with 13 bases between the two germline ends. Germline V gene sequence: CDR1 SQVTM, CDR2 ANQGSEA. This CDR3 is built from 12 residues.

This rearrangement joins TRBV29-1 to TRBJ1-1; possibly TRBD1 for D (6 bases). Trimming pared 5 bases from V and 1 base from J, leaving 11 bases between. CDR3 length equals 13 residues. From germline, CDR1 is SQVTM and CDR2 ANQGSEA. The CDR3 loop is CSVFRTANTEAFF. CDR3 DNA sequence: TGCAGCGTTTTTAGGACAGCGAACACTGAAGCTTTCTTT.

This clone occurred a few times. The chain joins TRBV29-1 to TRBJ1-4; possibly TRBD1 for D (6 bases). Between the trimmed V and J ends, which lost 4 bases and 8 bases, there was a span of 11 bases. The CDR3 length is 12 residues. From germline, CDR1 is SQVTM and CDR2 ANQGSEA. The CDR3 region has the DNA TGCAGCGTTGGGCAGGGGAGGGAAAAACTGTTTTTT. This encodes CSVGQGREKLFF.

Notes on this clone: Other DNA variants within this sample encode the same CDR3. The gene calls are TRBV6-1 and TRBJ1-2, with D hard to call. The CDR3 loop spans 11 amino acids. Trimming removed 0 bases at V and 8 bases at J, with 4 bases between. The germline V gene encodes CDR1 MNHNS and CDR2 SASEGT. CDR3 in DNA: TGTGCCAGCAGTGAAGCTTGGGGCTACACCTTC. Encoded protein: CASSEAWGYTF.

The chain is built from TRBV5-1 and TRBJ2-6; D is uncertain. Germline-derived CDR1 and CDR2 are SGHRS and YFSETQ. The CDR3 is 16 amino acids. Trimming stripped 5 bases from V and 0 bases from J, with 12 bases between. CDR3 region: CASREKVGSGANVLTF. The CDR3 bases are TGCGCCAGCAGGGAGAAGGTGGGCTCTGGGGCCAACGTCCTGACTTTC.

The chain joins TRBV4-1 to TRBJ2-3; D is perhaps TRBD2 (7 bases). This CDR3 region has 16 residues. Germline loops: CDR1 MGHRA, CDR2 YSYEKL. Trimming pared 2 bases from V and 0 bases from J, leaving 12 bases between. The CDR3 sequence: CASSQRGGESTDTQYF. The CDR3 DNA is TGCGCCAGCAGCCAAAGGGGGGGGGAAAGCACAGATACGCAGTATTTT.

This clone was detected only a few times. This chain links TRBV29-1 with TRBJ1-5, with D tentatively TRBD1 (6 bases). This CDR3 has 14 amino acids. Germline V gene lookup returns CDR1 SQVTM and CDR2 ANQGSEA. Trimming took off 6 bases at V and 1 base at J, with 13 bases between the two ends. The CDR3 here is CSVRQAGSNQPQHF. Here the CDR3 DNA reads TGCAGCGTCCGACAGGCTGGCAGCAATCAGCCCCAGCATTTT.

The gene calls are TRBV9 and TRBJ1-2; 7 bases are shared with TRBD1. V trimming: 0 bases; J trimming: 5 bases; junction bases outside the gene matches: 10. This CDR3 has 16 amino acids. Germline lookup yields CDR1 SGDLS and CDR2 YYNGEE. DNA of the CDR3: TGTGCCAGCAGCGTAGAGGCCGGGACAGTGAAGTATGGCTACACCTTC. This gives the protein CASSVEAGTVKYGYTF.